The 10 T cell receptor beta chains below come from one sample, sequenced in a study of identical twins (dated by TCRdb to the mid-2010s). The library was generated by 5' RACE. Sequencing was carried out with an Illumina HiSeq 2000. The raw public data were reprocessed by TCRdb itself: fastp quality trimming at Q25, MiXCR clonotype calling, in-frame beta chains only. Merged by CDR3 protein, the rows form single entries marked with the most common genes and DNA. The sample table contains about 450,000 distinct CDR3 sequences; only one count was recorded for 18% of them. The ten largest account for 9% to 15% of the sample. The sample comprised naive T cells sorted from blood. Sample cell subset or site, as interpreted from the label and publication: cells isolated with a human naive T-cell isolation kit. These receptor sequences come from a man aged 45-60 years in good health.

The chain combines TRBV10-3 with TRBJ2-1; 12 bases agree with TRBD2. The V and J ends lost 10 bases and 7 bases, in that order; junction bases with no gene match: 23. The CDR3 is 19 residues long. Germline V lookup: CDR1 ENHRY, CDR2 SYGVKD. The CDR3 nucleotides are TGTGCCACCAGACCTGGATCGGGACTAGCGGGCCGAGGGGTAAATGAGCAGTTCTTC. Translated: CATRPGSGLAGRGVNEQFF.

The CDR3 reads CASSPTLAGGPTDTQYF. The CDR3 bases are TGTGCCAGCAGCCCGACACTAGCGGGAGGGCCCACAGATACGCAGTATTTT. This chain uses TRBV12-3 or TRBV12-4 with TRBJ2-3, with 13 bases fitting TRBD2. The V segment lost 6 bases and the J segment 2 bases; nucleotides outside the gene matches: 8. The CDR3 consists of 17 residues.

J is TRBJ2-1 and V is TRBV10-3, with D uncertain. CDR1 is ENHRY and CDR2 is SYGVKD in the germline V gene. The ends were cut back, 6 bases at V and 1 base at J, with 7 bases in the middle. The CDR3 is 13 residues long. CDR3 region: CAIRGESYNEQFF. The CDR3 DNA is TGTGCCATCAGGGGCGAATCCTACAATGAGCAGTTCTTC.

This chain uses TRBV4-2 with TRBJ2-7, with D perhaps matching TRBD1 or TRBD2 (6 bases each). From germline, CDR1 is LGHNA and CDR2 YNFKEQ. This CDR3 has 14 residues. V was cut by 7 bases and J by 6 bases, with 19 bases left in between. The DNA of the CDR3 is TGTGCCAGCAAAACTAGCAGGGGAGGCATCGAGCAGTACTTC. This encodes CASKTSRGGIEQYF.

This chain links TRBV12-3 or TRBV12-4 with TRBJ2-3; D not resolved. The ends were cut back, 2 bases at V and 9 bases at J, with 15 bases in the middle. There are 14 residues in the CDR3. DNA of the CDR3: TGTGCCAGCAGTTTATCCGGCACCCGACGGACGCAGTATTTT. This encodes CASSLSGTRRTQYF.

J is TRBJ2-5 and V is TRBV14; D call uncertain. Trimming took off 4 bases at V and 3 bases at J, with 15 bases between the two ends. CDR3 length equals 15 residues. The germline CDR1 and CDR2 sequences are SGHDN and FVKESK. The CDR3: CASSRVRAAKETQYF. The CDR3 DNA reads TGTGCCAGCAGCCGCGTCCGTGCAGCCAAAGAGACCCAGTACTTC.

This clonotype has a count of ten or more. The V gene is TRBV10-2, the J gene TRBJ2-2; 12 bases map to TRBD1. From germline, CDR1 is WSHSY and CDR2 SAAADI. This CDR3 comprises 15 residues. V shed 7 bases and J 3 bases; nucleotides not matched to a gene: 3. The chain's CDR3 is CASKRDRGHTGELFF. CDR3 nucleotide sequence: TGCGCCAGCAAACGGGACAGGGGGCACACCGGGGAGCTGTTTTTT.

Only a few counts were recorded for this clonotype. The chain links TRBV7-2 to TRBJ2-2, with TRBD2 identical over 7 bases. Trimming cost V 4 bases and J 3 bases; bases outside gene matches: 5. The CDR3 is made up of 15 amino acids. CDR1 and CDR2 (germline): SGHTA, FQGNSA. CDR3 sequence reads: CASSSKRGHTGELFF. CDR3 nucleotide sequence: TGTGCCAGCAGCTCCAAGCGGGGACACACCGGGGAGCTGTTTTTT.

V gene TRBV6-2 or TRBV6-3 combines with J gene TRBJ1-1; 7 nucleotides align to TRBD1. The V and J ends lost 7 bases and 7 bases, in that order; junction bases with no gene match: 15. Germline lookup yields CDR1 MNHEY and CDR2 SVGEGT. The CDR3 covers 15 residues. CDR3: CASIGFRGQDNEAFF. The CDR3 nucleotides are TGTGCCAGCATTGGGTTTCGTGGACAGGACAATGAAGCTTTCTTT.

This clonotype was counted many times. The chain has TRBV7-8 and TRBJ2-5, with D perhaps TRBD1 (5 bases). The CDR3 covers 13 residues. V shed 3 bases and J shed 0 bases, with 5 bases lying between them. Germline V gene sequence: CDR1 SGHVS, CDR2 FQNEAQ. The CDR3 bases are TGTGCCAGCAGCTTGACAGACCAAGAGACCCAGTACTTC. Its translation is CASSLTDQETQYF.